This T cell receptor (beta chain) was sequenced during a study of early T cells in non-severe SARS-CoV-2 infection. The CDR3 is 13 amino acids. The germline gives CDR1 SNHLY, CDR2 FYNNEI. V shed 7 bases and J shed 0 bases, with 7 bases lying between them. TCRdb re-derived calls from the 5' RACE reads in MiXCR, one entry per CDR3 protein. The repertoire includes roughly 80,000 distinct CDR3 sequences, about 11% of them detected once, and around 12% sits in the top ten. The TCR sequence derives from an adult who was a healthcare worker with PCR-confirmed SARS-CoV-2 infection or an uninfected control (not recorded which). This chain connects TRBV2 to TRBJ2-1, with unresolved D. The material was whole blood, obtained at baseline. CDR3 DNA sequence: TGTGCCAGCACGGAGAGCTCCTACAATGAGCAGTTCTTC. The encoded protein is CASTESSYNEQFF.